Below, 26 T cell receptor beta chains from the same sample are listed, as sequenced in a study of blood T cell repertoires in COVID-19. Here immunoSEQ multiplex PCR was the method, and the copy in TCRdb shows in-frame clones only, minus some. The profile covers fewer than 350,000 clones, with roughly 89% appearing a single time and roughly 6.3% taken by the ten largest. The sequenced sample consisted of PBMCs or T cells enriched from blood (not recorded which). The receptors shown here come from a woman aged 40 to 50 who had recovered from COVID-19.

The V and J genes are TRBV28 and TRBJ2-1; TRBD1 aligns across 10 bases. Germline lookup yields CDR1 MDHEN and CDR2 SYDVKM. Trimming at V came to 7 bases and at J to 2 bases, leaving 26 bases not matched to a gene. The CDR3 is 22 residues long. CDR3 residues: CASMKGLLWGQGRGRTYNEQFF. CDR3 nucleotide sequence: TGTGCCAGCATGAAGGGACTCCTGTGGGGACAGGGGAGGGGTCGCACCTACAATGAGCAGTTCTTC. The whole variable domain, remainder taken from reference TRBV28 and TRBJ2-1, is DVKVTQSSRYLVKRTGEKVFLECVQDMDHENMFWYRQDPGLGLRLIYFSYDVKMKEKGDIPEGYSVSREKKERFSLILESASTNQTSMYLCASMKGLLWGQGRGRTYNEQFFGPGTRLTVL.

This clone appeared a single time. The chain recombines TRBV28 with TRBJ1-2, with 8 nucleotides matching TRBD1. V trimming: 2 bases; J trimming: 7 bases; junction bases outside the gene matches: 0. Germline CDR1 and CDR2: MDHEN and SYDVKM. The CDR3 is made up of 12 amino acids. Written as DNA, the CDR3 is TGTGCCAGCAGTTTAACAGGGGGTGGCTACACCTTC. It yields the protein CASSLTGGGYTF.

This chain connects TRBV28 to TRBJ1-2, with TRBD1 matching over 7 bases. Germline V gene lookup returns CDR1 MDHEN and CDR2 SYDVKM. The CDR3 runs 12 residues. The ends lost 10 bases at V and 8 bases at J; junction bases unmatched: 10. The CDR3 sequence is CATRRGAGGYTF. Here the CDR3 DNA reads TGTGCCACCCGCAGGGGGGCGGGGGGCTACACCTTC.

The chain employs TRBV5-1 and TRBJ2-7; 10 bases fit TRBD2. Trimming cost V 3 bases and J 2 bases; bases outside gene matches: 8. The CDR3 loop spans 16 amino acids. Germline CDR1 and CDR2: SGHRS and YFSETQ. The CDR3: CASSYPSSGGAYEQYF. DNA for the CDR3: TGCGCCAGCAGCTATCCGTCTAGCGGGGGAGCCTACGAGCAGTACTTC.

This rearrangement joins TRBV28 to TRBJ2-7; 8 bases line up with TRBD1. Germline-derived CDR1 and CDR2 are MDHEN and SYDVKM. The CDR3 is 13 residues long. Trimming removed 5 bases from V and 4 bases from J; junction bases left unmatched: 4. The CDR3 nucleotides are TGTGCCAGCAGTGGGACAGGTTTTTACGAGCAGTACTTC. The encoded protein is CASSGTGFYEQYF.

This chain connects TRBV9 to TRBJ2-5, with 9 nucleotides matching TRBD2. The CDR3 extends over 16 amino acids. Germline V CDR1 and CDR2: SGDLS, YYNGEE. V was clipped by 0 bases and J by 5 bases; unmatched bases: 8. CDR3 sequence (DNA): TGTGCCAGCAGCGTAGGAGGCGGGAGGGCGGGGGAGACCCAGTACTTC. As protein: CASSVGGGRAGETQYF.

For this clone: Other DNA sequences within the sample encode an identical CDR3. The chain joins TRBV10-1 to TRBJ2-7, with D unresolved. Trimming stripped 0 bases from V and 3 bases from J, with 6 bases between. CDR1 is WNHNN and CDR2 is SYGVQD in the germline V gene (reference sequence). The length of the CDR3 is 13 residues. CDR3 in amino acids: CASSESTGYEQYF. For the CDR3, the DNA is TGCGCCAGCAGTGAGTCGACGGGCTACGAGCAGTACTTC.

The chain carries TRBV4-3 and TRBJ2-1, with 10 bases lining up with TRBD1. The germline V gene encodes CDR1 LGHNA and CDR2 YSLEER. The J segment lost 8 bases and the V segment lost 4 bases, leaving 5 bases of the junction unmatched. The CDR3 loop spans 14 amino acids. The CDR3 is CASSRGTGEDEQFF. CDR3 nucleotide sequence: TGCGCCAGCAGCCGCGGGACAGGGGAAGATGAGCAGTTCTTC.

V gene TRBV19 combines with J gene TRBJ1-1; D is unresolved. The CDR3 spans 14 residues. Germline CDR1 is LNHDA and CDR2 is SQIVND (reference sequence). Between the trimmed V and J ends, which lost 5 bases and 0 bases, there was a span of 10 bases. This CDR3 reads CASSSRDLNTEAFF. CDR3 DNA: TGTGCCAGTAGTTCCCGGGATTTGAACACTGAAGCTTTCTTT.

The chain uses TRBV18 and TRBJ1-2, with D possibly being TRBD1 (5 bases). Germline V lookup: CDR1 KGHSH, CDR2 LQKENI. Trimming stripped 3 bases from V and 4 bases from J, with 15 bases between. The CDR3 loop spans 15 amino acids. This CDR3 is CASSPGGALIYGYTF. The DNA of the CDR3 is TGTGCCAGCTCACCGGGAGGGGCTCTGATCTATGGCTACACCTTC.

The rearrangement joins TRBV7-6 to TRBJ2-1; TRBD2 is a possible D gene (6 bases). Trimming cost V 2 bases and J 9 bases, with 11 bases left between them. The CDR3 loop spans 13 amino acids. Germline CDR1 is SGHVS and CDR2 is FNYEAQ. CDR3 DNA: TGTGCCAGCAGCTTATTCCGGGGAGGTGAGCAGTTCTTC. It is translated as CASSLFRGGEQFF.

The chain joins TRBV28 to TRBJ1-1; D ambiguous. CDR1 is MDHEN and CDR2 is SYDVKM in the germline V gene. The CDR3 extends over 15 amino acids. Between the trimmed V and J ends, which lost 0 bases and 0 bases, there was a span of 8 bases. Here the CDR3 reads CASSLWWEMNTEAFF. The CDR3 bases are TGTGCCAGCAGTTTATGGTGGGAGATGAACACTGAAGCTTTCTTT. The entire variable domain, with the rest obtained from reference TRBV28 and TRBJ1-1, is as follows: DVKVTQSSRYLVKRTGEKVFLECVQDMDHENMFWYRQDPGLGLRLIYFSYDVKMKEKGDIPEGYSVSREKKERFSLILESASTNQTSMYLCASSLWWEMNTEAFFGQGTRLTVV.

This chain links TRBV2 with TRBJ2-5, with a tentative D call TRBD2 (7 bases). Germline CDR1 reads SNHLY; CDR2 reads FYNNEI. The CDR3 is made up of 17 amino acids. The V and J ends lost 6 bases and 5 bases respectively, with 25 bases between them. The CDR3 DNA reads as TGTGCCAGCAGCTCCGCCCTGGGGGGGGCCACCAGCGAGACCCAGTACTTC. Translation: CASSSALGGATSETQYF.

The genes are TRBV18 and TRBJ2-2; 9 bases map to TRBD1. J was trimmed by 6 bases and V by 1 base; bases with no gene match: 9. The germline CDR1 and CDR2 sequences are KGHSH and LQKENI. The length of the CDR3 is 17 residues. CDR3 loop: CASSPQSLGQGSGELFF. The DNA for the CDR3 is TGTGCCAGCTCACCACAGTCCCTGGGACAGGGCTCCGGGGAGCTGTTTTTT. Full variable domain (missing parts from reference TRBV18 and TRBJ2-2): NAGVMQNPRHLVRRRGQEARLRCSPMKGHSHVYWYRQLPEEGLKFMVYLQKENIIDESGMPKERFSAEFPKEGPSILRIQQVVRGDSAAYFCASSPQSLGQGSGELFFGEGSRLTVL.

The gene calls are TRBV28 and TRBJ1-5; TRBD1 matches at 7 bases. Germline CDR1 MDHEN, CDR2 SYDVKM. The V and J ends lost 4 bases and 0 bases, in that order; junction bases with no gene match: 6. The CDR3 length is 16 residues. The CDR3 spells CASSSQQGRSNQPQHF. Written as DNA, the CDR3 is TGTGCCAGCAGTTCACAACAGGGGCGTAGCAATCAGCCCCAGCATTTT. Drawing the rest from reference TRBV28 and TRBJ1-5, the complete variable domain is DVKVTQSSRYLVKRTGEKVFLECVQDMDHENMFWYRQDPGLGLRLIYFSYDVKMKEKGDIPEGYSVSREKKERFSLILESASTNQTSMYLCASSSQQGRSNQPQHFGDGTRLSIL.

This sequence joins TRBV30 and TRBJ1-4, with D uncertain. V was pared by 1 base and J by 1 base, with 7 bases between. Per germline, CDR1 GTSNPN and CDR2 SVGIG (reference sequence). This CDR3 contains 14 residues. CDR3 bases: TGTGCCTGGAGTGGCAGAGGAACTAATGAAAAACTGTTTTTT. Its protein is CAWSGRGTNEKLFF.

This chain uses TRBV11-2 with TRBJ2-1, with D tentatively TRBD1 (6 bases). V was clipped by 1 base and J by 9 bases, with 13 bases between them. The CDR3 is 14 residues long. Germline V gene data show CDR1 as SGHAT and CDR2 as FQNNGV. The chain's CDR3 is CASSLGPRGTEQFF. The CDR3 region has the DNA TGTGCCAGCAGCTTAGGCCCGAGGGGGACTGAGCAGTTCTTC.

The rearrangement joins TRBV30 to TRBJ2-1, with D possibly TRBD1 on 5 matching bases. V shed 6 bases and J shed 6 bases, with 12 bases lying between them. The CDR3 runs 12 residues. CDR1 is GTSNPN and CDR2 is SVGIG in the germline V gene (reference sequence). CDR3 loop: CACRRVGNEQFF. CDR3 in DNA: TGTGCCTGTCGCAGGGTCGGCAATGAGCAGTTCTTC.

CDR3 sequence (DNA): TGTGCCTGGGCCAACAGGGAGATTCGGGGCTACACCTTC. Its protein product is CAWANREIRGYTF. The chain links TRBV30 to TRBJ1-2; a weak D match, TRBD1 (6 bases). The V gene's germline CDR1 is GTSNPN and CDR2 SVGIG (reference sequence). The CDR3 runs to 13 residues. Between the trimmed V and J ends, which lost 5 bases and 8 bases, there was a span of 18 bases.

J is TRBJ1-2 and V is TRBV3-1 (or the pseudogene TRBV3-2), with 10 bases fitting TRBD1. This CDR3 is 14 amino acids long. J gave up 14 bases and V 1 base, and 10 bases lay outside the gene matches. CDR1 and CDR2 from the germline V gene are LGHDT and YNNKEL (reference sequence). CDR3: CASSQGTGGSKETF. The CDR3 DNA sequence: TGTGCCAGCAGCCAAGGGACAGGGGGTTCGAAAGAAACCTTC.

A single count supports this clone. CDR3 residues: CASTSFSWGDQPQHF. The DNA of the CDR3 is TGTGCCAGCACCTCGTTCAGCTGGGGAGATCAGCCCCAGCATTTT. This rearrangement joins TRBV7-9 to TRBJ1-5, with D unresolved. The ends were cut back, 7 bases at V and 5 bases at J, with 18 bases in the middle. The CDR3 is 15 residues long. Germline lookup yields CDR1 SEHNR and CDR2 FQNEAQ (reference sequence).

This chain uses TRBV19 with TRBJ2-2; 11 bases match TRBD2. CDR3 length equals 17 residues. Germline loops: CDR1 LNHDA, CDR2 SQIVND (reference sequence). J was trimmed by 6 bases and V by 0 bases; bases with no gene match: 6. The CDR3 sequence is CASSIDVLAGVPGELFF. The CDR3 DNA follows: TGTGCCAGTAGTATAGATGTACTAGCGGGAGTCCCCGGGGAGCTGTTTTTT.

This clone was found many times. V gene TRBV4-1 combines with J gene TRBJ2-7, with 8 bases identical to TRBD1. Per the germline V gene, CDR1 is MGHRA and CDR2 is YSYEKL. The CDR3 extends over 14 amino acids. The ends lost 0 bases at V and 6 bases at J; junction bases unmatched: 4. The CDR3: CASSQEAGGSEQYF. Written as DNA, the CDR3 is TGCGCCAGCAGCCAAGAGGCAGGGGGCTCCGAGCAGTACTTC.

The CDR3 spells CASSLGTKSTDTQYF. In nucleotides, the CDR3 is TGTGCCAGCTCCCTGGGGACAAAGAGCACAGATACGCAGTATTTT. The V gene is TRBV18, the J gene TRBJ2-3; D perhaps matches TRBD1 (6 bases). CDR3 length equals 15 residues. The V end lost 6 bases, the J end lost 0 bases, and 13 bases lay between the germline ends. The germline gives CDR1 KGHSH, CDR2 LQKENI. The full variable domain, rest sourced from reference TRBV18 and TRBJ2-3, is NAGVMQNPRHLVRRRGQEARLRCSPMKGHSHVYWYRQLPEEGLKFMVYLQKENIIDESGMPKERFSAEFPKEGPSILRIQQVVRGDSAAYFCASSLGTKSTDTQYFGPGTRLTVL.

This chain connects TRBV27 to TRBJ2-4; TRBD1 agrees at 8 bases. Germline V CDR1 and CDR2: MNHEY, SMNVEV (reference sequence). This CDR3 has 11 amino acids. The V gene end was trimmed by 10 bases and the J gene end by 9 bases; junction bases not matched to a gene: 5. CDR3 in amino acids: CAKSRGPIQYF. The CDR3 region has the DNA TGTGCCAAATCCAGGGGGCCCATTCAGTACTTC.

The DNA for the CDR3 is TGTGCCAGCAGACCCAAGACAGGGGTGAATTCCTACGAGCAGTACTTC. It is translated as CASRPKTGVNSYEQYF. The chain recombines TRBV28 with TRBJ2-7; 8 bases are shared with TRBD1. The CDR3 runs to 16 residues. Germline V gene lookup returns CDR1 MDHEN and CDR2 SYDVKM. The trim removed 6 bases at V and 1 base at J, leaving 11 bases unmatched. Full variable domain (rest looked up from reference TRBV28 and TRBJ2-7): DVKVTQSSRYLVKRTGEKVFLECVQDMDHENMFWYRQDPGLGLRLIYFSYDVKMKEKGDIPEGYSVSREKKERFSLILESASTNQTSMYLCASRPKTGVNSYEQYFGPGTRLTVT.